These 27 T cell receptor beta chains share one sample of origin, sequenced in a study of cytomegalovirus exposure and HLA in healthy donors (dated by TCRdb to the late 2010s). Receptor amplification or capture employed the immunoSEQ multiplex PCR assay. Sourced from immuneACCESS, this table was stored by TCRdb with only in-frame sequences that have V and J called. A share of the clones is absent; for the studies checked, an unresolved V gene accounts for under half, and the remainder has no known explanation. Counted in this sample were roughly 190,000 clones; about 89% of them appeared once. The top ten hold approximately 7% of the sample. Source material: PBMCs. These TCRs come from a man in his thirties or forties in good health and CMV-seropositive.

The rearrangement uses TRBV6-5 and TRBJ2-7; D not certain. Trimming left V 0 bases short and J 0 bases short, with 9 bases between. Germline CDR1 reads MNHEY; CDR2 reads SVGAGI. The CDR3 sequence is 15 residues long. In nucleotides, the CDR3 is TGTGCCAGCAGTTACTCGAACAGACACTCCTACGAGCAGTACTTC. It codes for CASSYSNRHSYEQYF.

The chain recombines TRBV2 with TRBJ1-2; perhaps TRBD1 as D (5 bases). The CDR3 loop spans 14 amino acids. Trimming cost V 7 bases and J 4 bases, with 16 bases left between them. Germline V CDR1 and CDR2: SNHLY, FYNNEI. The CDR3 nucleotides are TGTGCCAGCACGCGGGAGGTCCAGGGCTATGGCTACACCTTC. Residues: CASTREVQGYGYTF.

This chain connects TRBV2 to TRBJ1-5; D is perhaps TRBD1 (6 bases). Germline lookup yields CDR1 SNHLY and CDR2 FYNNEI. The CDR3 spans 15 residues. V was pared by 4 bases and J by 5 bases, with 15 bases between. CDR3 nucleotide sequence: TGTGCCAGCAGTGCCGCCAGACAGGAGCATCAGCCCCAGCATTTT. Encoded protein: CASSAARQEHQPQHF. The full variable domain, with the rest looked up from reference TRBV2 and TRBJ1-5, is EPEVTQTPSHQVTQMGQEVILRCVPISNHLYFYWYRQILGQKVEFLVSFYNNEISEKSEIFDDQFSVERPDGSNFTLKIRSTKLEDSAMYFCASSAARQEHQPQHFGDGTRLSIL.

The V call is TRBV4-3, the J call TRBJ1-1; D unresolved. CDR1 LGHNA and CDR2 YSLEER come from the germline V gene. The germline V and J ends were trimmed by 0 bases and 5 bases, with 7 bases remaining between them. This CDR3 spans 13 amino acids. The CDR3 bases are TGCGCCAGCAGCCAAGATACTCGGACTGAAGCTTTCTTT. Protein sequence: CASSQDTRTEAFF.

The rearrangement joins TRBV27 to TRBJ2-3; 7 bases line up with TRBD1. Germline CDR1 is MNHEY and CDR2 is SMNVEV (reference sequence). V lost 6 bases and J lost 2; bases outside the gene matches: 8. The CDR3 is 15 amino acids. The CDR3 nucleotides are TGTGCCAGCAGATCGTACAGGGGTTCCACAGATACGCAGTATTTT. Translated: CASRSYRGSTDTQYF.

The rearrangement links TRBV5-1 to TRBJ2-7, with D perhaps matching TRBD2 (5 bases). Trimming took off 0 bases at V and 2 bases at J, with 12 bases between the two ends. Per germline, CDR1 SGHRS and CDR2 YFSETQ. The CDR3 covers 15 residues. The CDR3 DNA follows: TGCGCCAGCAGCTTGGCGCCCGGGGTGACCTACGAGCAGTACTTC. This codes for CASSLAPGVTYEQYF. The complete variable domain, with remaining parts taken from reference TRBV5-1 and TRBJ2-7, reads KAGVTQTPRYLIKTRGQQVTLSCSPISGHRSVSWYQQTPGQGLQFLFEYFSETQRNKGNFPGRFSGRQFSNSRSEMNVSTLELGDSALYLCASSLAPGVTYEQYFGPGTRLTVT.

The chain combines TRBV10-1 with TRBJ2-4; TRBD2 aligns across 11 bases. V gave up 8 bases and J gave up 6 bases; unmatched junction bases: 15. From germline, CDR1 is WNHNN and CDR2 SYGVQD (reference sequence). CDR3 size: 17 residues. The CDR3: CASEVPGLAASRNIQYF. As DNA, the CDR3 is TGCGCCAGCGAAGTCCCGGGACTAGCGGCTAGTAGAAACATTCAGTACTTC.

This chain uses TRBV4-3 with TRBJ2-2, with TRBD1 matching 8 bases. The CDR3 loop spans 15 amino acids. In germline, CDR1 is LGHNA, CDR2 YSLEER. V dropped 4 bases and J dropped 6; count of bases not matched to a gene: 7. The CDR3 nucleotides read TGCGCCAGCAGCCCCCAGACAGGGGAGGCCGGGGAGCTGTTTTTT. This gives the protein CASSPQTGEAGELFF.

The chain has TRBV6-4 and TRBJ2-3; no reliable D call. CDR1 and CDR2 (germline): MRHNA, SNTAGT. CDR3 size: 15 residues. Trimming left V 2 bases short and J 6 bases short, with 15 bases between. The CDR3 bases are TGTGCCAGCAGTGACACCACCGCCCGGTCCGATACGCAGTATTTT. Amino acid sequence: CASSDTTARSDTQYF.

V and J are TRBV7-9 and TRBJ1-4, with a possible D match to TRBD1 (6 bases). Trimming pared 5 bases from V and 0 bases from J, leaving 13 bases between. In germline, CDR1 is SEHNR, CDR2 FQNEAQ (reference sequence). CDR3 size: 16 residues. CDR3 sequence reads: CASSLSRGATNEKLFF. The CDR3 nucleotides are TGTGCCAGCAGCCTCTCCAGGGGTGCAACTAATGAAAAACTGTTTTTT.

This clone was observed a few times. The chain is built from TRBV7-2 and TRBJ2-7; no clear D gene. Germline loops: CDR1 SGHTA, CDR2 FQGNSA. V dropped 4 bases and J dropped 10 bases, with 11 bases sitting between them. The length of the CDR3 is 11 residues. The DNA of the CDR3 is TGTGCCAGCAGCTCCACGGTATCTCAGTACTTC. This gives the protein CASSSTVSQYF.

The gene calls are TRBV2 and TRBJ2-1, with D possibly matching TRBD1 (6 bases). CDR3 length equals 16 residues. Germline CDR1 and CDR2: SNHLY and FYNNEI. Trimming stripped 7 bases from V and 0 bases from J, with 16 bases between. CDR3 in amino acids: CASIARTVFSYNEQFF. The CDR3 bases are TGTGCCAGCATCGCCCGGACAGTCTTCTCCTACAATGAGCAGTTCTTC.

This chain links TRBV6-5 with TRBJ2-7; TRBD2 aligns across 13 bases. This CDR3 contains 15 residues. Germline V CDR1 and CDR2: MNHEY, SVGAGI. V shed 5 bases, J shed 4 bases, and the junction held 5 bases outside the gene matches. The CDR3 sequence is CASSKGTSGTYEQYF. The CDR3 nucleotides read TGTGCCAGCAGTAAGGGGACTAGCGGGACTTACGAGCAGTACTTC.

The rearrangement joins TRBV27 to TRBJ1-6, with TRBD1 identical over 8 bases. CDR1 is MNHEY and CDR2 is SMNVEV in the germline V gene (reference sequence). With 10 bases clipped from V and 5 bases from J, the junction kept 7 bases outside the gene matches. The CDR3 spans 14 residues. The CDR3 DNA is TGTGCCACCGGGGACAGGCCGAATAATTCACCCCTCCACTTT. The encoded protein is CATGDRPNNSPLHF.

The rearrangement joins TRBV6-1 to TRBJ2-6; TRBD2 is a possible D gene (6 bases). This CDR3 comprises 18 residues. Deletions cut 2 bases from V and 3 bases from J, with 17 bases between. Looked up from germline, CDR1 is MNHNS and CDR2 is SASEGT. The CDR3 spells CASSERQRAGRGANVLTF. CDR3 bases: TGTGCCAGCAGTGAACGACAGCGCGCGGGGCGTGGGGCCAACGTCCTGACTTTC.

J is TRBJ2-2 and V is TRBV9; TRBD1 aligns across 7 bases. Germline CDR1 is SGDLS and CDR2 is YYNGEE. V gave up 4 bases and J gave up 0 bases; unmatched junction bases: 9. This CDR3 region has 17 residues. CDR3 DNA sequence: TGTGCCAGCAGCCCCCGGACAGGATACGCGAACACCGGGGAGCTGTTTTTT. It specifies CASSPRTGYANTGELFF.

This clone was seen once. V gene TRBV6-1 combines with J gene TRBJ2-7, with TRBD2 as a possible D gene (5 bases). The germline gives CDR1 MNHNS, CDR2 SASEGT. The CDR3 covers 13 residues. V gave up 2 bases and J gave up 6 bases, with 11 bases separating them. CDR3 amino acids: CASSEFARGEQYF. DNA of the CDR3: TGTGCCAGCAGTGAATTTGCCCGGGGCGAGCAGTACTTC.

V usage is TRBV6-1 and J usage is TRBJ1-4; no clear D. There are 12 residues in the CDR3. In germline, CDR1 is MNHNS, CDR2 SASEGT. V lost 1 base and J lost 10, with 7 bases in between. This chain's CDR3 is CASSEGFGKLFF. The CDR3 coding sequence is TGTGCCAGCAGTGAAGGGTTTGGAAAACTGTTTTTT.

This clone showed up just a few times. The chain employs TRBV4-1 and TRBJ2-7, with TRBD2 matching over 11 bases. Per the germline V gene, CDR1 is MGHRA and CDR2 is YSYEKL. Trimming took 0 bases from V and 3 from J; bases not matched to a gene: 4. This CDR3 has 16 amino acids. CDR3 nucleotide sequence: TGCGCCAGCAGCCAAGATGGGACTAGCGGATACTACGAGCAGTACTTC. Translating it yields CASSQDGTSGYYEQYF.

The V gene is TRBV4-3, the J gene TRBJ2-7; D remains ambiguous. Germline lookup yields CDR1 LGHNA and CDR2 YSLEER. V was clipped by 0 bases and J by 0 bases, with 9 bases between them. There are 15 residues in the CDR3. The CDR3 DNA reads as TGCGCCAGCAGCCAAGATGGGCCGAGCTCCTACGAGCAGTACTTC. Translating it yields CASSQDGPSSYEQYF.

This clone was counted a single time. The V gene is TRBV19, the J gene TRBJ2-1; D is unclear. CDR3 size: 14 residues. The ends were cut back, 5 bases at V and 10 bases at J, with 18 bases in the middle. Germline CDR1 LNHDA, CDR2 SQIVND (reference sequence). The CDR3 DNA follows: TGTGCCAGTAGTTTAAGCCCCGCGAGCAGGGAGCAGTTCTTC. Protein sequence: CASSLSPASREQFF.

The gene calls are TRBV27 and TRBJ1-4, with 7 nucleotides matching TRBD1. The V segment lost 2 bases and the J segment 7 bases; nucleotides outside the gene matches: 13. CDR1 is MNHEY, CDR2 SMNVEV, per germline (reference sequence). The CDR3 has 17 residues. The CDR3 loop is CASSLDTRGLDGEKLFF. In nucleotides, the CDR3 is TGTGCCAGCAGTTTAGATACTAGGGGGCTGGATGGTGAAAAACTGTTTTTT.

The chain combines TRBV6-5 with TRBJ1-2; 9 nucleotides match TRBD1. Germline CDR1 reads MNHEY; CDR2 reads SVGAGI. V dropped 5 bases and J dropped 6; count of bases not matched to a gene: 10. The CDR3 has 15 amino acids. For the CDR3, the DNA is TGTGCCAGCAGTCCAAGAACTACAGGGGGCAATGGCTACACCTTC. Its protein product is CASSPRTTGGNGYTF.

This chain links TRBV11-1 with TRBJ2-7; perhaps TRBD2 as D (6 bases). Trimming took 3 bases from V and 5 from J, leaving 11 bases between them. CDR3 length equals 13 residues. Germline V gives CDR1 SGHAT, CDR2 FQDESV (reference sequence). The CDR3 region is CASSFAGSDEQYF. CDR3 bases: TGTGCCAGCAGCTTCGCGGGGTCGGACGAGCAGTACTTC.

This sequence joins TRBV5-1 and TRBJ2-7; 7 bases are shared with TRBD2. With V trimmed by 1 base and J by 0 bases, 1 base remained unmatched. The CDR3 sequence is 14 residues long. Germline lookup yields CDR1 SGHRS and CDR2 YFSETQ. Here the CDR3 DNA reads TGCGCCAGCAGCTTGTCGGGGGGCTCCTACGAGCAGTACTTC. Translation: CASSLSGGSYEQYF. The full variable domain, rest sourced from reference TRBV5-1 and TRBJ2-7, is KAGVTQTPRYLIKTRGQQVTLSCSPISGHRSVSWYQQTPGQGLQFLFEYFSETQRNKGNFPGRFSGRQFSNSRSEMNVSTLELGDSALYLCASSLSGGSYEQYFGPGTRLTVT.

J is TRBJ2-1 and V is TRBV27, with 9 bases fitting TRBD1. The germline gives CDR1 MNHEY, CDR2 SMNVEV (reference sequence). Losses at the gene ends were 2 bases for V and 6 bases for J; bases not matched to a gene: 5. The CDR3 runs 15 residues. The CDR3 spells CASSLTGTGFNEQFF. DNA for the CDR3: TGTGCCAGCAGTTTAACTGGGACAGGGTTCAATGAGCAGTTCTTC.

The gene calls are TRBV6-1 and TRBJ2-3; 14 bases align to TRBD2. Trimming took 8 bases from V and 4 from J; bases not matched to a gene: 2. The CDR3 contains 14 residues. Germline V gene sequence: CDR1 MNHNS, CDR2 SASEGT. Here the CDR3 DNA reads TGTGCCAGCCGGACTAGCGGGAGGTCAGATACGCAGTATTTT. Residues: CASRTSGRSDTQYF.